These T cell receptor beta chains were read from a single sample in a study of T-cell memory formation after mild COVID-19. In TCRdb, the 5' RACE reads were re-called with MiXCR into one record per CDR3 protein. The table lists 300,000 to 350,000 distinct CDR3 sequences, roughly a fifth of them singletons. The sample comprised PBMCs or a T cell subset sorted from them (not recorded which). These receptors were obtained from a man aged 18 to 29 who had mild COVID-19 (a few samples of this study predate the infection). Cell type and time point are not known. CDR3s include the opening cysteine and the closing phenylalanine or tryptophan. A D gene is named only where the DNA matches it firmly. Rows give clone size only sometimes, using once, few, many, or a class for an expanded clone.

length	D	size	V	J	CDR3	DNA
15	.	few	TRBV7-9	TRBJ1-6	CASSLASSGNSPLHF	TGTGCCAGCAGCTTAGCGAGCTCCGGTAATTCACCCCTCCACTTT
16	TRBD1	.	TRBV7-2	TRBJ1-1	CASSPIPGQGHTEAFF	TGTGCCAGCAGCCCCATTCCGGGACAGGGGCATACTGAAGCTTTCTTT
13	.	.	TRBV19	TRBJ1-1	CASSILQNTEAFF	TGTGCCAGTAGTATCTTACAGAACACTGAAGCTTTCTTT
15	TRBD1	few	TRBV10-3	TRBJ2-5	CAIRGAGGRQETQYF	TGTGCCATCAGGGGGGCAGGGGGCCGCCAAGAGACCCAGTACTTC
15	.	.	TRBV13	TRBJ2-3	CASSPMASRPDTQYF	TGTGCCAGCAGCCCCATGGCGTCGCGCCCAGATACGCAGTATTTT
13	TRBD1	.	TRBV20-1	TRBJ1-2	CSARDRGPWGYTF	TGCAGTGCTAGGGACAGGGGGCCCTGGGGCTACACCTTC
15	.	.	TRBV7-9	TRBJ1-3	CASSQYRVSGNTIYF	TGTGCCAGCAGCCAATACAGGGTCTCTGGAAACACCATATATTTT
15	TRBD2	.	TRBV6-2/TRBV6-3	TRBJ2-5	CASSFAGGIQETQYF	TGTGCCAGCAGTTTCGCGGGGGGGATCCAAGAGACCCAGTACTTC
14	TRBD1	few	TRBV6-1	TRBJ2-2	CASSPGQGAGELFF	TGTGCCAGCAGTCCGGGACAGGGGGCCGGGGAGCTGTTTTTT
13	.	.	TRBV14	TRBJ1-1	CASSQHLRGEAFF	TGTGCCAGCAGCCAACATCTCCGGGGTGAAGCTTTCTTT
16	TRBD1	.	TRBV4-3	TRBJ2-1	CASSHPTGNRNNEQFF	TGCGCCAGCAGCCACCCGACAGGGAATAGGAACAATGAGCAGTTCTTC
13	.	.	TRBV7-9	TRBJ1-5	CAWSRGPNQPQHF	TGTGCTTGGAGCCGGGGGCCCAATCAGCCCCAGCATTTT
13	.	few	TRBV4-3	TRBJ2-3	CASTQELTDTQYF	TGCGCCAGTACGCAGGAGCTCACAGATACGCAGTATTTT
15	.	few	TRBV6-5	TRBJ2-2	CASSTLRQNTGELFF	TGTGCCAGCAGTACACTACGACAAAACACCGGGGAGCTGTTTTTT
17	.	.	TRBV7-2	TRBJ2-3	CASSLALGRGPTDTQYF	TGTGCCAGCAGCTTAGCGCTCGGGCGGGGGCCCACAGATACGCAGTATTTT
14	TRBD2	many	TRBV12-3/TRBV12-4	TRBJ2-3	CASSFSGSTDTQYF	TGTGCCAGCAGTTTTAGCGGGAGCACAGATACGCAGTATTTT
14	TRBD2	few	TRBV27	TRBJ2-2	CASTRDYNTGELFF	TGTGCCAGCACTAGGGACTACAACACCGGGGAGCTGTTTTTT
13	.	.	TRBV7-6	TRBJ2-3	CASSWSVTDTQYF	TGTGCCAGCAGCTGGTCGGTCACAGATACGCAGTATTTT
13	.	few	TRBV18	TRBJ2-6	CASSPDGTRGGDF	TGTGCCAGCTCACCAGATGGAACAAGGGGCGGGGACTTC
18	TRBD2	.	TRBV7-2	TRBJ2-1	CASSLPSHSGGTYNEQFF	TGTGCCAGCAGCTTACCCTCCCATAGCGGGGGCACCTACAATGAGCAGTTCTTC
14	TRBD1	few	TRBV4-3	TRBJ1-5	CASSRGQGVQPQHF	TGCGCCAGCAGCCGGGGACAGGGGGTTCAGCCCCAGCATTTT
14	.	few	TRBV20-1	TRBJ2-5	CSAPPAGLRETQYF	TGCAGTGCTCCGCCTGCGGGTCTCCGGGAGACCCAGTACTTC
12	.	.	TRBV7-9	TRBJ1-1	CASSLLPTEAFF	TGTGCCAGCAGCTTACTACCGACTGAAGCTTTCTTT
13	.	few	TRBV5-1	TRBJ2-5	CASSLFSQETQYF	TGCGCCAGCAGCTTGTTTAGCCAAGAGACCCAGTACTTC
12	.	.	TRBV10-3	TRBJ2-3	CAISESTDTQYF	TGTGCCATCAGTGAGTCGACAGATACGCAGTATTTT
16	TRBD2	once	TRBV20-1	TRBJ2-7	CSATLRDSGVSYEQYF	TGCAGTGCTACCCTCCGGGATAGCGGGGTCTCCTACGAGCAGTACTTC
15	.	.	TRBV4-1	TRBJ1-3	CASSQEVSRGNTIYF	TGCGCCAGCAGCCAAGAAGTCTCTCGGGGAAACACCATATATTTT
14	TRBD1	.	TRBV5-4	TRBJ2-5	CASRITGGEETQYF	TGTGCCAGCAGAATTACAGGGGGAGAAGAGACCCAGTACTTC
13	TRBD1	few	TRBV29-1	TRBJ1-6	CSVDLGTEEPLHF	TGCAGCGTTGACTTAGGGACAGAGGAACCCCTCCACTTT
13	.	.	TRBV12-3/TRBV12-4	TRBJ1-1	CASSSGRNTEAFF	TGTGCCAGCAGTTCAGGGCGGAACACTGAAGCTTTCTTT